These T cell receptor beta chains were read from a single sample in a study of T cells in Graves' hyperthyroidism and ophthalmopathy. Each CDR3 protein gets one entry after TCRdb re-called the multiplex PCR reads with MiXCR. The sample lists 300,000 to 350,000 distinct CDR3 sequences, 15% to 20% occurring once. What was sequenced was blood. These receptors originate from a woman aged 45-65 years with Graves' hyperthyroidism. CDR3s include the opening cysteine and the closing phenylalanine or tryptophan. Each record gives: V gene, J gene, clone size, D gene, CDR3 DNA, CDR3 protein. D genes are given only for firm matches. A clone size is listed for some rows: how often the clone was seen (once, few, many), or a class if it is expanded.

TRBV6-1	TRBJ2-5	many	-	TGTGCCAGCAGTGGATGGCGGGAAAAAGAGACCCAGTACTTC	CASSGWREKETQYF
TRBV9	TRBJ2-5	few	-	TGTGCCAGCAGCTCGAGGGACATTCAAGAGACCCAGTACTTC	CASSSRDIQETQYF
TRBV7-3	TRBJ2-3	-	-	TGTGCCAGCAGCCCAGCTCACAGCACAGATACGCAGTATTTT	CASSPAHSTDTQYF
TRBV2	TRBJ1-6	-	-	TGTGCCAGCAGTGAGATTGGTACAGGATATAATTCACCCCTCCACTTT	CASSEIGTGYNSPLHF
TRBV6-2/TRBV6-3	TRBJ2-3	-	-	TGTGCCAGCAGTTTACAGGTCAGCACAGATACGCAGTATTTT	CASSLQVSTDTQYF
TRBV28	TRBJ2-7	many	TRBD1	TGTGCCAGCACCGGGGACAGGGGTCTCTACGAGCAGTACTTC	CASTGDRGLYEQYF
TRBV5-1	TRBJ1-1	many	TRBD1	TGCGCCAGCAACCAATTGGGACAGGGGGACACTGAAGCTTTCTTT	CASNQLGQGDTEAFF
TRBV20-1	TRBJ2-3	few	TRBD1	TGCAGTGCTATTCGGGACAGAGGCACAGATACGCAGTATTTT	CSAIRDRGTDTQYF
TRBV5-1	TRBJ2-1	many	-	TGCGCCAGCAGCTTGGAAGGTAGGGAATACAATGAGCAGTTCTTC	CASSLEGREYNEQFF
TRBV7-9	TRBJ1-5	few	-	TGTGCCAGCAGCTTAGAGGGTCAGCCCCAGCATTTT	CASSLEGQPQHF
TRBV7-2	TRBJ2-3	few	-	TGTGCCAGCAGCTCCTCCTACCAATCCACAGATACGCAGTATTTT	CASSSSYQSTDTQYF
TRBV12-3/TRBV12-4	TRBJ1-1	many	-	TGTGCCAGCAGTCCAGCCAGGGCTCTAAACACTGAAGCTTTCTTT	CASSPARALNTEAFF
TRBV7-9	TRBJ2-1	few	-	TGTGCCAGCAGCTTGCTAGGTCCTCGTGAGCAGTTCTTC	CASSLLGPREQFF
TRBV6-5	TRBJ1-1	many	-	TGTGCCAGCAGTTCGGTGCACACTGAAGCTTTCTTT	CASSSVHTEAFF
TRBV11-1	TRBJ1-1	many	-	TGTGCCAGCACCGGTTTCACCCGTGTGAACACTGAAGCTTTCTTT	CASTGFTRVNTEAFF
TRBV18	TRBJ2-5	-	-	TGTGCCAGCTCTCCCACAGACTCGCAAGAGACCCAGTACTTC	CASSPTDSQETQYF
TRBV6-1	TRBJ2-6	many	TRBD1	TGTGCCAGCAGGGGGCTCAGGGGGCCCTCCTCTGGGGCCAACGTCCTGACTTTC	CASRGLRGPSSGANVLTF
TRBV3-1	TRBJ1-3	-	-	TGTGCCAGCAGCCAAGATCGGGGGCTTGGAAACACCATATATTTT	CASSQDRGLGNTIYF
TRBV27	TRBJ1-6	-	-	TGTGCCAGCACCCTAACTGTGGGGAATTCACCCCTCCACTTT	CASTLTVGNSPLHF
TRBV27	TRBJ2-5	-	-	TGTGCCAGCAGTTATTGGGGCGGGGCTGTGGAGACCCAGTACTTC	CASSYWGGAVETQYF
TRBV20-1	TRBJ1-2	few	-	TGCAGTGCTAGAGATGAGGGTTTCGGGGGCTACACCTTC	CSARDEGFGGYTF
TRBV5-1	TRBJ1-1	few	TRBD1	TGCGCCAGCAGCTGGACAGGGGGAGGTGAAGCTTTCTTT	CASSWTGGGEAFF
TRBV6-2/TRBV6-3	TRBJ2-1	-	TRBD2	TGTGCCAGCAGTTACTTTGGGACTAGCGGTCGCGACAATGAGCAGTTCTTC	CASSYFGTSGRDNEQFF
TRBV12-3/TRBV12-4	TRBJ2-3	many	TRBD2	TGTGCCAGCAGTTTAACGGGGGGGCGTACAGATACGCAGTATTTT	CASSLTGGRTDTQYF
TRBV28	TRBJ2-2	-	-	TGTGCCAGCAGTCATGGGGTCGGGGAGCTGTTTTTT	CASSHGVGELFF
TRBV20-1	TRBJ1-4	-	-	TGCAGTGCTAGAGAGGGAAGTACTAATGAAAAACTGTTTTTT	CSAREGSTNEKLFF
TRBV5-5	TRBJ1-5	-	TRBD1	TGTGCCAGCAGCAGAGGACAGGGGATCCGAGATGGTCAGCCCCAGCATTTT	CASSRGQGIRDGQPQHF
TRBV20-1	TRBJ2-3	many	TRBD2	TGCAGTGCTACCGGACTAGCGGGGGGGCTAGGCACAGATACGCAGTATTTT	CSATGLAGGLGTDTQYF
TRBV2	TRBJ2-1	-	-	TGTGCCAGCAGTTCCCCGGGGGTTTCTCAGCAGTTCTTC	CASSSPGVSQQFF
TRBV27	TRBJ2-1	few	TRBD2	TGTGCCAGCAGTACGACTAGCGGGGGCTCCTACAATGAGCAGTTCTTC	CASSTTSGGSYNEQFF
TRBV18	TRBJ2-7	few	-	TGTGCCAGCTCACAACAACTGACAGGGAGGGACTACGAGCAGTACTTC	CASSQQLTGRDYEQYF
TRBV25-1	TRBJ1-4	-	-	TGTGCCAGCAGTGAAATTGCCGGGAACGTGGATGAAAAACTGTTTTTT	CASSEIAGNVDEKLFF
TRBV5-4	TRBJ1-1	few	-	TGTGCCAGCAGCTTGAACCGCGGAGGAGGTGGGACTGAAGCTTTCTTT	CASSLNRGGGGTEAFF
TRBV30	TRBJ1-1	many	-	TGTGCCTGGAGCGCCACAGGGAACACTGAAGCTTTCTTT	CAWSATGNTEAFF
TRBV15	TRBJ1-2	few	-	TGTGCCACCAGCAGAGAGGAGGGGTTTGACTATGGCTACACCTTC	CATSREEGFDYGYTF
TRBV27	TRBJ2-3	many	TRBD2	TGTGCCAGCAGTTTAACGGCGGGGGGTATCACAGATACGCAGTATTTT	CASSLTAGGITDTQYF
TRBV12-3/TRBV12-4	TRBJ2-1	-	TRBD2	TGTGCCAGCAGACCACTAGCGGGGGACAATGAGCAGTTCTTC	CASRPLAGDNEQFF
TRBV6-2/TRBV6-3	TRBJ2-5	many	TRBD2	TGTGCCAGCAGTTACTCTCGCGGGGGATACCGTCAAGAGACCCAGTACTTC	CASSYSRGGYRQETQYF
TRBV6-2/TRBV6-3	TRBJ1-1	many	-	TGTGCCAGCAGCTGGCCCCGGCGGGACACTGAAGCTTTCTTT	CASSWPRRDTEAFF
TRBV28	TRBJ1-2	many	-	TGTGCCAGCAGTTCTATGGGACTGGGATATGGCTACACCTTC	CASSSMGLGYGYTF
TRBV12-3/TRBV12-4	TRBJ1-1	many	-	TGTGCCAGCAGTGTCATGAACACTGAAGCTTTCTTT	CASSVMNTEAFF
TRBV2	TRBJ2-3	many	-	TGTGCCAGCAGCCCGGCCGTGGATGATACGCAGTATTTT	CASSPAVDDTQYF
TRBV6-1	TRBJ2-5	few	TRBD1	TGTGCCAGCAGAGACAGGGGGATGAGGTGGGAGACCCAGTACTTC	CASRDRGMRWETQYF
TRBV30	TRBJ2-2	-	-	TGTGCCTGGAGCGGGGACTCCGGGGAGCTGTTTTTT	CAWSGDSGELFF
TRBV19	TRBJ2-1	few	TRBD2	TGTGCCAGTAGTACGGGACTAGCGGGGTCCAATGAGCAGTTCTTC	CASSTGLAGSNEQFF
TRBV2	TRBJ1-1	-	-	TGTGCCAGCATGAATGGGGGATGGAGGCCGAACACTGAAGCTTTCTTT	CASMNGGWRPNTEAFF
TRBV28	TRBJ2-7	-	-	TGTGCCAGCAGTCCGGGGGTGGGGGACTACGAGCAGTACTTC	CASSPGVGDYEQYF
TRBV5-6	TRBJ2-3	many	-	TGTGCCAGCAGCGCCGAGTGGGGTAACGCAGATACGCAGTATTTT	CASSAEWGNADTQYF
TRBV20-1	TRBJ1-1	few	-	TGCAGTGCTAGAGATGGAGCAGGTCGGAACACTGAAGCTTTCTTT	CSARDGAGRNTEAFF
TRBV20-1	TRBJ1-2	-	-	TGCAGTGCTAGAGATCCAGGGGTACTTTATGGCTACACCTTC	CSARDPGVLYGYTF
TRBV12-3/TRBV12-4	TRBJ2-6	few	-	TGTGCCAGCAGTTTAGGCGGCTTCTACTCTGGGGCCAACGTCCTGACTTTC	CASSLGGFYSGANVLTF
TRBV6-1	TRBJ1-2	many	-	TGTGCCAGCAGTGAAAGCTGGGGTACTGGCTACACCTTC	CASSESWGTGYTF
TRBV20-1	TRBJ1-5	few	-	TGCAGTGTCCGCAGGGCGCGCAATCAGCCCCAGCATTTT	CSVRRARNQPQHF
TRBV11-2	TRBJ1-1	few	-	TGTGCCAGCAGTAAGTTGAACACTGAAGCTTTCTTT	CASSKLNTEAFF
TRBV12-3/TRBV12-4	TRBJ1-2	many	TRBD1	TGTGCCAGCAGGGAAAGACAGGGGGCCTATGGCTACACCTTC	CASRERQGAYGYTF